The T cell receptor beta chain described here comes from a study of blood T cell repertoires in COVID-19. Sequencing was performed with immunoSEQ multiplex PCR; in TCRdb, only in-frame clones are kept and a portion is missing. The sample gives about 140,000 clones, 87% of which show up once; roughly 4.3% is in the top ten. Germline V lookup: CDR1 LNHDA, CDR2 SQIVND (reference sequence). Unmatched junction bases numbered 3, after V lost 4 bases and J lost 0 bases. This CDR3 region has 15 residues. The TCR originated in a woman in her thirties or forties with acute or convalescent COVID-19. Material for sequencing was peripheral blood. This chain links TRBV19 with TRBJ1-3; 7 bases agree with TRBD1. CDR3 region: CASSRTGTSGNTIYF. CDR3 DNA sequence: TGTGCCAGTAGTAGGACAGGCACCTCTGGAAACACCATATATTTT.